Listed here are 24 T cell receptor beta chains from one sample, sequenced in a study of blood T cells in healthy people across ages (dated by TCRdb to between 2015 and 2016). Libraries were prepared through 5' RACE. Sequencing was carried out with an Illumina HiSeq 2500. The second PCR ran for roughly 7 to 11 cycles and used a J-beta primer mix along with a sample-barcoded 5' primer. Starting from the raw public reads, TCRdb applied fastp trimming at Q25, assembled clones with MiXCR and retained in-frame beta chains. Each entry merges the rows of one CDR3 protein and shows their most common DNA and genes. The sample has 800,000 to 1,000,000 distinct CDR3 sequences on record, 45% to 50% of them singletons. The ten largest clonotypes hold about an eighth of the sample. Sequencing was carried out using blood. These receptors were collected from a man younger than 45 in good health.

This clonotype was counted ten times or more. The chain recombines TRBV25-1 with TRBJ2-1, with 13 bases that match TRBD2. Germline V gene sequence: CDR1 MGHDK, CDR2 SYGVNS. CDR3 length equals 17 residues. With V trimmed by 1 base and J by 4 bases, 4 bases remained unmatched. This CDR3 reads CASSELALAGGYNEQFF. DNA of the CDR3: TGTGCCAGCAGTGAATTGGCACTAGCGGGGGGGTACAATGAGCAGTTCTTC.

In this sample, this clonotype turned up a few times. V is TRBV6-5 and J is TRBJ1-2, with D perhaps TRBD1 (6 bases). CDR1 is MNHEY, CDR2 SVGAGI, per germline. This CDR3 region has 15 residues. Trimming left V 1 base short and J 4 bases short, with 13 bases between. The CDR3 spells CASSYYHTGSYGYTF. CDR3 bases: TGTGCCAGCAGTTACTATCATACAGGGTCCTATGGCTACACCTTC.

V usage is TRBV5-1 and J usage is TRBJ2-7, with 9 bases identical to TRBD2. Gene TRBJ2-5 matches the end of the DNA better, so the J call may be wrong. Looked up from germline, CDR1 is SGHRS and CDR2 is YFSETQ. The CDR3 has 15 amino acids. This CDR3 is CATCSSGAYRETQYF. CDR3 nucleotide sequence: TGCGCCACCTGCTCTAGCGGGGCCTACAGGGAGACCCAGTACTTC.

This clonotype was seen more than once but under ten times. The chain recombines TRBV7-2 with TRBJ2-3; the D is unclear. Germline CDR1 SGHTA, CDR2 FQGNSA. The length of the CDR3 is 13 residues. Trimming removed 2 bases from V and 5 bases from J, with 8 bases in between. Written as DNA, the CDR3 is TGTGCCAGCAGCTTACGCCGGCGAGATACGCAGTATTTT. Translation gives CASSLRRRDTQYF.

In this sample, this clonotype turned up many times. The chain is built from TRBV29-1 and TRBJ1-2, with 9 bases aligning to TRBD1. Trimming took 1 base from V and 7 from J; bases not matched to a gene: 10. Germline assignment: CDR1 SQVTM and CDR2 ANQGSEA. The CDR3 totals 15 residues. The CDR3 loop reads CSVEGTGDIRVGYTF. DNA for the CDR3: TGCAGCGTTGAAGGGACAGGGGATATAAGGGTTGGCTACACCTTC. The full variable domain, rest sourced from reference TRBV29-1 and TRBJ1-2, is SAVISQKPSRDICQRGTSLTIQCQVDSQVTMMFWYRQQPGQSLTLIATANQGSEATYESGFVIDKFPISRPNLTFSTLTVSNMSPEDSSIYLCSVEGTGDIRVGYTFGSGTRLTVV.

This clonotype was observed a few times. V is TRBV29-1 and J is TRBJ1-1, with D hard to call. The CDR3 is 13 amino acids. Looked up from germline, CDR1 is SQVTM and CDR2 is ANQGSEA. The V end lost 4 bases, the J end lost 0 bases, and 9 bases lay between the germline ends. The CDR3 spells CSVGARLNTEAFF. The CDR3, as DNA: TGCAGCGTTGGAGCCAGGTTGAACACTGAAGCTTTCTTT.

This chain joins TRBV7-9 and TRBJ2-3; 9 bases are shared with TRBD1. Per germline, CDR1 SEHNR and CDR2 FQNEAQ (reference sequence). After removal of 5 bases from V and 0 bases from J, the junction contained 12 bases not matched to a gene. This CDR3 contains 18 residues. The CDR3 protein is CASSPVPGQGTSTDTQYF. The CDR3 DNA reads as TGTGCCAGCAGCCCGGTCCCGGGACAGGGAACTAGCACAGATACGCAGTATTTT. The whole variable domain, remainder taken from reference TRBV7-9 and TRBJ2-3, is DTGVSQNPRHKITKRGQNVTFRCDPISEHNRLYWYRQTLGQGPEFLTYFQNEAQLEKSRLLSDRFSAERPKGSFSTLEIQRTEQGDSAMYLCASSPVPGQGTSTDTQYFGPGTRLTVL.

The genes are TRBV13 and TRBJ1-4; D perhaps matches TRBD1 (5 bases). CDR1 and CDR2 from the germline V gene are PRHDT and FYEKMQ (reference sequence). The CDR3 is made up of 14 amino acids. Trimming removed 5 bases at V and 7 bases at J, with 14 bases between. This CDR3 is CASSPDGRAEKLFF. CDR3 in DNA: TGTGCCAGCAGCCCGGACGGCAGGGCTGAAAAACTGTTTTTT.

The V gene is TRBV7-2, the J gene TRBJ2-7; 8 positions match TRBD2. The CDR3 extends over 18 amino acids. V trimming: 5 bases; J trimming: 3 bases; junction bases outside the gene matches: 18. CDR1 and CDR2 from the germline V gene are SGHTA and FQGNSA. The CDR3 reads CASSDVGRGVLSGYEQYF. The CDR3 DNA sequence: TGTGCCAGCAGCGACGTAGGGCGGGGGGTTTTATCGGGCTACGAGCAGTACTTC.

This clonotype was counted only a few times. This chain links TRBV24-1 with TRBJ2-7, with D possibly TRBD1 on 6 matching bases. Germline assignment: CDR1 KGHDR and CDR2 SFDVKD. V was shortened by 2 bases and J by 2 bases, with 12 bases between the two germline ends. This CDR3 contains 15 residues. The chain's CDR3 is CATSDSMDSPYEQYF. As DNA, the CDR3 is TGTGCCACCAGTGATTCCATGGACAGCCCCTACGAGCAGTACTTC.

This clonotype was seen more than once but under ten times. In DNA form, the CDR3 reads TGTGCCAGCAGAACCAGGACGGGTTATAGCAATCAGCCCCAGCATTTT. Protein sequence: CASRTRTGYSNQPQHF. The J gene is TRBJ1-5, the V gene TRBV28; D not resolved. V lost 6 bases and J 0 bases, leaving 15 bases between the germline ends. CDR3 length: 16 residues. From germline, CDR1 is MDHEN and CDR2 SYDVKM. Full variable domain (rest looked up from reference TRBV28 and TRBJ1-5): DVKVTQSSRYLVKRTGEKVFLECVQDMDHENMFWYRQDPGLGLRLIYFSYDVKMKEKGDIPEGYSVSREKKERFSLILESASTNQTSMYLCASRTRTGYSNQPQHFGDGTRLSIL.

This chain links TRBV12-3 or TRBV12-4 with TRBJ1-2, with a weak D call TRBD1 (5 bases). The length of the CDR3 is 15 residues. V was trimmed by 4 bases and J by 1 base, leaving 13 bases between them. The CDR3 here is CASSWGRDLNYGYTF. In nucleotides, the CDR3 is TGTGCCAGCAGTTGGGGACGGGACCTTAACTATGGCTACACCTTC.

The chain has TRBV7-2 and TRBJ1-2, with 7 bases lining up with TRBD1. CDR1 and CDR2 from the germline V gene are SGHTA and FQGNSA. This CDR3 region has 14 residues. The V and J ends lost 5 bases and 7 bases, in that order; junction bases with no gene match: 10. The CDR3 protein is CASSPNRRGGGYTF. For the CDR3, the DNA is TGTGCCAGCAGCCCCAACCGCAGGGGGGGTGGCTACACCTTC.

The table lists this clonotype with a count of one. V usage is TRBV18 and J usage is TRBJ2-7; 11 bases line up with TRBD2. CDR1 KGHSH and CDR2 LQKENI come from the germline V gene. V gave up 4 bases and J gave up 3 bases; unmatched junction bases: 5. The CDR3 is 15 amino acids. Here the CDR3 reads CASSRVLAGDYEQYF. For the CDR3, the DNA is TGTGCCAGCTCACGGGTACTAGCGGGGGACTACGAGCAGTACTTC. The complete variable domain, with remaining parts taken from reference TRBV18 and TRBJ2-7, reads NAGVMQNPRHLVRRRGQEARLRCSPMKGHSHVYWYRQLPEEGLKFMVYLQKENIIDESGMPKERFSAEFPKEGPSILRIQQVVRGDSAAYFCASSRVLAGDYEQYFGPGTRLTVT.

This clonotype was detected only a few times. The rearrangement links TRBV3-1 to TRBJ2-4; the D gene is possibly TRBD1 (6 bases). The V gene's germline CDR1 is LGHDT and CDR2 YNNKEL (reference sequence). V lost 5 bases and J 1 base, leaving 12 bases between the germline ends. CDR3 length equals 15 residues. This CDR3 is CASSTHRVAKNIQYF. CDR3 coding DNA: TGTGCCAGCAGCACTCACAGGGTTGCCAAAAACATTCAGTACTTC.

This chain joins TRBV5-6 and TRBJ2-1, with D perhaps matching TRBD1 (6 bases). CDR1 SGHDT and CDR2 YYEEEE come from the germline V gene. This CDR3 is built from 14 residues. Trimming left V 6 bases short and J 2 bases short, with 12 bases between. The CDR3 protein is CASKGAGAYNEQFF. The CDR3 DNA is TGTGCCAGCAAGGGCGCAGGGGCCTACAATGAGCAGTTCTTC.

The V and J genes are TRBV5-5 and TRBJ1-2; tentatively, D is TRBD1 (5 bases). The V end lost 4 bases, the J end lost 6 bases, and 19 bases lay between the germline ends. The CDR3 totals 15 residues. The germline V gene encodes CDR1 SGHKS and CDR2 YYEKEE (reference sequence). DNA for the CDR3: TGTGCCAGCAGCCCCCCGGTGATGGGGGGAGATGGCTACACCTTC. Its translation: CASSPPVMGGDGYTF.

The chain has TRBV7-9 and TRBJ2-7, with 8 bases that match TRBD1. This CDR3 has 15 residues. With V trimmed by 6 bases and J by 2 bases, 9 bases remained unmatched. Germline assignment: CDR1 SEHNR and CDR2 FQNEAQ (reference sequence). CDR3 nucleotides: TGTGCCAGCAGTCAACCCGGGACAGGTCCCTACGAGCAGTACTTC. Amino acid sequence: CASSQPGTGPYEQYF.

The CDR3 nucleotides are TGTACGACCTTCTTAGCGGGGGGGCTGAGTGGGGAGCAGTTCTTC. The encoded protein is CTTFLAGGLSGEQFF. V and J are TRBV28 and TRBJ2-1, with 11 nucleotides matching TRBD2. Germline-derived CDR1 and CDR2 are MDHEN and SYDVKM. This CDR3 is 15 amino acids long.

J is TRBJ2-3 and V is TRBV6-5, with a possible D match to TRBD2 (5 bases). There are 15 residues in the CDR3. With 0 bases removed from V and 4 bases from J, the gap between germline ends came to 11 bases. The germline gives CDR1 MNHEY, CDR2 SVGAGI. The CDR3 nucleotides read TGTGCCAGCAGTTACTCCGGAGGTTGGGCAGATACGCAGTATTTT. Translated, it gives CASSYSGGWADTQYF.

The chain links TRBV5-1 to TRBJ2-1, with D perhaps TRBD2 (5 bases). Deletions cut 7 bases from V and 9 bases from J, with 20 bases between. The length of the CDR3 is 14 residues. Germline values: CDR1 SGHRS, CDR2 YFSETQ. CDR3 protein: CASGAGIPPGEQFF. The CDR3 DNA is TGCGCCAGCGGTGCCGGGATCCCTCCGGGTGAGCAGTTCTTC. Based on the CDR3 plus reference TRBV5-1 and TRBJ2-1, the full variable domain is KAGVTQTPRYLIKTRGQQVTLSCSPISGHRSVSWYQQTPGQGLQFLFEYFSETQRNKGNFPGRFSGRQFSNSRSEMNVSTLELGDSALYLCASGAGIPPGEQFFGPGTRLTVL.

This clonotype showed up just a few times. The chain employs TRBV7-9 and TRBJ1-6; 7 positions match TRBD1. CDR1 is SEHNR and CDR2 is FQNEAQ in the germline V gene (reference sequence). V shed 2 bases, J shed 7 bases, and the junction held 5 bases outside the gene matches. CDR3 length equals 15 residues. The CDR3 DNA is TGTGCCAGCAGCTTACCCGGGACAGCAAATTCACCCCTCCACTTT. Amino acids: CASSLPGTANSPLHF.

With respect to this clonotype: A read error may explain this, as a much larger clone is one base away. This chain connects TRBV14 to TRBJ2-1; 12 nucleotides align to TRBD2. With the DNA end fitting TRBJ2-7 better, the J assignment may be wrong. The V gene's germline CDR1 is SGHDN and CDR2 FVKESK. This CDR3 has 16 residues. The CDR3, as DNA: TGTGCCAGCAGCCCCTTGACTAGCGGGGGCTACAATGAGCAGTACTTC. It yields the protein CASSPLTSGGYNEQYF.

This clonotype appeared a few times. The CDR3, as DNA: TGTGCCAGCAGTGGGGGTCAGCTCACAGATACGCAGTATTTT. This translates into CASSGGQLTDTQYF. The J gene is TRBJ2-3, the V gene TRBV9; either TRBD1 or TRBD2 may fit D (5 bases each). Looked up from germline, CDR1 is SGDLS and CDR2 is YYNGEE. The V gene lost 5 bases and the J gene lost 2 bases, with 12 bases spanning the gap. CDR3 length: 14 amino acids.